The present T cell receptor (beta chain) was sequenced within a study of T cells in Graves' hyperthyroidism and ophthalmopathy (dated by TCRdb to the late 2010s). Context from the whole study: Peripheral blood was sampled at the time of initial diagnosis, prior to any treatment. Prospective prediction of ophthalmopathy was tested in an independent validation cohort of approximately 19 hyperthyroidism patients and 17 patients who later progressed to ophthalmopathy. Once sampling was done, hyperthyroidism patients were given methimazole at a starting dose of 30 mg daily, whereas ophthalmopathy patients were given high-dose intravenous methylprednisolone. The roughly 91 discovery patients were randomly split 7:3 into training and test sets. The study also compared thyroid tissue and blood T-cell repertoires from several Graves' hyperthyroidism patients. The paper describes TCR Vbeta CDR3 sequencing of 140 or so peripheral blood samples, made up of 43 ophthalmopathy patients, some 76 hyperthyroidism patients and approximately 17 progressor patients. TCR V-J signatures able to tell the groups apart were searched for in a discovery cohort of approximately 95 patients, of whom 40 to 45 had Graves' ophthalmopathy and some 60 had stable Graves' hyperthyroidism.

Based on the germline V gene, the CDR1 and CDR2 sequences are SNHLY and FYNNEI. From cysteine to phenylalanine, the CDR3 is 13 amino acids long. The DNA shown is the 39-base CDR3, in frame from base 1. V sheds 8 bases and J sheds 3 bases, leaving 11 bases between their ends. TCR beta CDR3 regions were amplified from RNA transcripts. For the first round of RT-PCR on the TCR CDR3, the HTBI primer set was used together with the Qiagen OneStep RT-PCR kit. The libraries were constructed in a second round of multiplex PCR and then size-selected and purified. The libraries were sequenced on an Illumina HiSeq2000 using paired-end 100 bp reads. Processing in the source paper ran as follows. Raw data were processed with SOAPnuke, discarding reads with adapters, uncalled bases, mean Phred below 15, or no exact constant-primer or identifier match. High-quality paired reads were merged with COPE v1.2.5, and unique nucleotide sequences were defined as clonotypes. MiTCR v1.1 was used to align the clonotypes against IMGT TRBV, TRBD and TRBJ reference segments. The analysis included only V-J combinations with a frequency above 0.0001, which together covered more than 98% of the repertoires. The TCS score was defined as F50 (clonal expansion) divided by E x V (chaos), with BLOSUM62-based TCRdist calculated between CDR3 peptides within each V-J. Welch's t-statistics and random forest reduced 500 to 550 V-J features to 10 to 15, which were used in a naive Bayes classifier (R e1071). Clones were called with MiXCR by TCRdb after fastp trimmed the public reads at Q25, and only in-frame beta chains were retained. Each record represents a unique CDR3 protein, reported with the most common genes and DNA among its rows. Here the V and J calls rest on TCRdb's processing, not on the authors' analysis. The sample includes about 640,000 distinct CDR3 sequences, with around 20% observed a single time. Over 30% of the sample is held by the ten biggest clonotypes.

Ophthalmopathy patients had moderately to severely active disease, with a Clinical Activity Score of 3 or more, a NOSPECS grade of 4 or more, and a disease duration of less than 3 months. Any patient with an uncontrolled infection, another autoimmune disease, pregnancy or lactation was excluded. Clinical symptoms, serum thyroxine and TRAb, thyroid ultrasound, and orbital computed tomography formed the basis for the diagnoses. PBMCs were separated from 7.5 to 10 ml of fresh peripheral blood using Ficoll-Paque density gradient centrifugation. Trizol reagent was used to extract total RNA, and RNA quality was then checked on an Agilent 2100 Bioanalyzer. This clonotype appeared many times. It lacks a known antigen. Per-base quality was not reported, and no clone a single base away is much larger than it. Overall study outcomes, separate from this receptor: A model built on a 13 V-J signature distinguished ophthalmopathy from stable hyperthyroidism, reaching 87.88% sensitivity and around 81% specificity in cross-validation and 80%/75% in testing. Sample size was not statistically predetermined, and investigators were not blinded to group allocation. During validation, the model predicted progression to ophthalmopathy a median of roughly 7.1 months ahead of onset, with around 65% sensitivity and 72.22% specificity. Most expanded thyroid clonotypes (frequency above 0.001) were also found in blood, which suggests that blood repertoires may mirror thyroid immune responses.

The chain joins TRBV2 to TRBJ1-5, with the D gene uncertain. The sequence was collected from a man younger than 40 with Graves' ophthalmopathy. Sequenced input: blood. The CDR3 region reads CASRQVINQPQHF. The DNA sequence is TGTGCCAGCCGTCAGGTGATCAATCAGCCCCAGCATTTT.